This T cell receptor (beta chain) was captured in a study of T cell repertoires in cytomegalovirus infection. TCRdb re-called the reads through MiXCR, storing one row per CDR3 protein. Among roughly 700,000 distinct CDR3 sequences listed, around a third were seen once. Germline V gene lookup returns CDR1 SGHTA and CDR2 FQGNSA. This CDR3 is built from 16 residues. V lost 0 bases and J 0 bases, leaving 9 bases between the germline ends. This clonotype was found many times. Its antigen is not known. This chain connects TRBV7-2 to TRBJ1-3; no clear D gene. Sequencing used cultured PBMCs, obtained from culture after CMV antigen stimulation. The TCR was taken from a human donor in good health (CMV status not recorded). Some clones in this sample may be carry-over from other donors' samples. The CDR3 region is CASSLAAAASGNTIYF. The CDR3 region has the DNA TGTGCCAGCAGCTTAGCGGCGGCGGCCTCTGGAAACACCATATATTTT.